This is a list of T cell receptor beta chains from one sample in a study of T-cell reconstitution after alpha-beta-depleted transplantation in children. Via MiXCR, TCRdb re-called the PCR reads, giving one row per CDR3 protein. Among under 850,000 distinct CDR3 sequences, roughly 14% were seen once, and the ten largest hold 0.79%. This specimen consisted of PBMCs, obtained before TCRalphabeta/CD19-depleted stem cell transplant. The receptors come from a girl aged 2 to 10 with congenital amegakaryocytic thrombocytopenia, due to receive a stem cell transplant. Each CDR3 is given with its conserved first and last residue. A D gene is named only where the DNA matches it firmly. Size is stated for part of the rows, as once, few or many counts, or as a class when the clone is expanded.

J,D,V,size,DNA,CDR3
TRBJ2-7,-,TRBV27,-,TGTGCCACCCGACAGGTAACCTACGAGCAGTACTTC,CATRQVTYEQYF
TRBJ1-4,-,TRBV12-3/TRBV12-4,many,TGTGCCAGCAGCCCAACCCAGGGGTCGCGGGAAAAACTGTTTTTT,CASSPTQGSREKLFF
TRBJ2-6,TRBD2,TRBV28,once,TGTGCCAGCAGTGTAGCTAGCGGGAGCTCTGGGGCCAACGTCCTGACTTTC,CASSVASGSSGANVLTF
TRBJ1-1,-,TRBV27,few,TGTGCCAGCAGTGCTCTTTTTGAGGTTCACACTGAAGCTTTCTTT,CASSALFEVHTEAFF
TRBJ2-7,-,TRBV6-5,-,TGTGCCAGCAGTTACGGGTTAGGGTCTGGCTCGGCCGGGTACGAGCAGTACTTC,CASSYGLGSGSAGYEQYF
TRBJ1-4,TRBD1,TRBV5-1,many,TGCGCCAGCAGCTTGGTCCTCGGGACAGTTCGTGAAAAACTGTTTTTT,CASSLVLGTVREKLFF
TRBJ1-4,-,TRBV10-3,many,TGTGCCATCGGAACAGGTTCCTCCTCTCTGGTTGAAAAACTGTTTTTT,CAIGTGSSSLVEKLFF
TRBJ1-4,TRBD1,TRBV20-1,many,TGCAGTGCCAATTACTGGACAGGGCGTCATGAAAAACTGTTTTTT,CSANYWTGRHEKLFF
TRBJ2-7,TRBD1,TRBV10-3,many,TGTGCCATCAGTCGGGACAGGGCATCCTACGAGCAGTACTTC,CAISRDRASYEQYF
TRBJ2-5,-,TRBV15,-,TGTGCCACCACCCCAGGTGTTTCCCAAGAGACCCAGTACTTC,CATTPGVSQETQYF
TRBJ2-1,-,TRBV27,many,TGTGCCAGCAGTTTAGGGGGCCCGGGTAATGAGCAGTTCTTC,CASSLGGPGNEQFF
TRBJ2-5,-,TRBV5-1,-,TGCGCCAGCAGAGCAGAGGGGGAGACCCAGTACTTC,CASRAEGETQYF
TRBJ2-3,-,TRBV6-5,few,TGTGCCAGCAGTTTCATTAACACAGATACGCAGTATTTT,CASSFINTDTQYF
TRBJ2-1,-,TRBV9,few,TGTGCCAGCAGCGTCCCACGGAAAGGCCTTAACAATGAGCAGTTCTTC,CASSVPRKGLNNEQFF
TRBJ2-2,-,TRBV28,-,TGTGCCAGCAGTTATCCAAACACCGGGGAGCTGTTTTTT,CASSYPNTGELFF
TRBJ2-7,-,TRBV12-3/TRBV12-4,-,TGTGCCAGCAGTTTTGGTGGGCCCCCCTACGAGCAGTACTTC,CASSFGGPPYEQYF
TRBJ1-1,TRBD1,TRBV29-1,few,TGCAGCGTGGGACAGCCAAACACTGAAGCTTTCTTT,CSVGQPNTEAFF
TRBJ2-5,-,TRBV5-1,many,TGCGCCAGCAGCCTCAACGCAGGGTCCAAAGAGACCCAGTACTTC,CASSLNAGSKETQYF
TRBJ1-1,-,TRBV25-1,few,TGTGCCAGCAGTCCGAGGGGGAAACTGAACACTGAAGCTTTCTTT,CASSPRGKLNTEAFF
TRBJ2-1,TRBD2,TRBV5-1,many,TGCGCCAGCAGCTTGTTGGGACTAGAGCGCCATGAGCAGTTCTTC,CASSLLGLERHEQFF
TRBJ2-5,-,TRBV5-1,many,TGCGCCAGCTACGGAACCCAGGGGATCCAAGAGACCCAGTACTTC,CASYGTQGIQETQYF
TRBJ2-3,TRBD2,TRBV20-1,many,TGCAGTGCATGGACTAGCGGTAGCACAGATACGCAGTATTTT,CSAWTSGSTDTQYF
TRBJ2-1,-,TRBV27,-,TGTGCCAGCAGTTTAATATACTCCTACAATGAGCAGTTCTTC,CASSLIYSYNEQFF
TRBJ1-6,-,TRBV30,-,TGTGCCTGGAGTGGAAGGAGGGATTCACCCCTCCACTTT,CAWSGRRDSPLHF
TRBJ2-1,TRBD2,TRBV4-1,-,TGCGCCAGCAGCCAAGGAACCTGGACTAGCGGGAGCTACAATGAGCAGTTCTTC,CASSQGTWTSGSYNEQFF
TRBJ1-5,-,TRBV28,few,TGTGCCGGGGGACCTCAGAATCAGCCCCAGCATTTT,CAGGPQNQPQHF
TRBJ2-2,-,TRBV5-1,-,TGCGCCAGCAGCTTGGGGCAAGCGGAGCACACCGGGGAGCTGTTTTTT,CASSLGQAEHTGELFF